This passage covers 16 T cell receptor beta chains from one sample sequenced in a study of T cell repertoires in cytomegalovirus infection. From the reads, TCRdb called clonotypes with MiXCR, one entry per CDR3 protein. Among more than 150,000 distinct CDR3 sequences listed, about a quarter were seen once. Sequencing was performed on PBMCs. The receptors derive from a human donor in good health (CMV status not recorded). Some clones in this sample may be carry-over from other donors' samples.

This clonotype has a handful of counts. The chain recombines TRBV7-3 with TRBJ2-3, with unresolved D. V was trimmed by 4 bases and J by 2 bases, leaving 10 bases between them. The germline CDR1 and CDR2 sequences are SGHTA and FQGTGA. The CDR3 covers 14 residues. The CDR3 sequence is CASSSADYTDTQYF. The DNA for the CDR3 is TGTGCCAGCAGCTCCGCGGATTACACAGATACGCAGTATTTT.

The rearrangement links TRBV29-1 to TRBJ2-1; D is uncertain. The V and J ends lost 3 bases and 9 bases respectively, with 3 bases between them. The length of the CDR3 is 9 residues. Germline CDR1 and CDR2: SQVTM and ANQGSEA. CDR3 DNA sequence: TGCAGCGTTGACAGTGAGCAGTTCTTC. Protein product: CSVDSEQFF.

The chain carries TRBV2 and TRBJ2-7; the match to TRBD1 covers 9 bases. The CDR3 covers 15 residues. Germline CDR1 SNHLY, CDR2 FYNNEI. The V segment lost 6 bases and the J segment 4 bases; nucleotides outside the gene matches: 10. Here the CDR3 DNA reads TGTGCCAGCAGCCGACAGGGGGATCTAATATACGAGCAGTACTTC. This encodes CASSRQGDLIYEQYF.

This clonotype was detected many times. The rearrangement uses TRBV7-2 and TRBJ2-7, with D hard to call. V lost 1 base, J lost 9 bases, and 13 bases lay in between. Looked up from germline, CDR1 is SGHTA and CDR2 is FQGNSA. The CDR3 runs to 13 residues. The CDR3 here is CASSLDPASMQYF. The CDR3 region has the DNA TGTGCCAGCAGCTTAGATCCAGCCAGTATGCAGTACTTC.

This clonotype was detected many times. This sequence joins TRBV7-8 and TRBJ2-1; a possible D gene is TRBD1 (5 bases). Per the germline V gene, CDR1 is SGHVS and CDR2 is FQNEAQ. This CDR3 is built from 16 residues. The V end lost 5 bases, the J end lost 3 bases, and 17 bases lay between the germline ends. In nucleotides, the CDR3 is TGTGCCAGCAGCACAACGACAGAAACCTTCTACAATGAGCAGTTCTTC. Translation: CASSTTTETFYNEQFF.

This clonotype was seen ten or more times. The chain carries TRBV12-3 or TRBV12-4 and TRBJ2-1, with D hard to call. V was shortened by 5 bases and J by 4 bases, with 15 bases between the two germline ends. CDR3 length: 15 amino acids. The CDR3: CASSPSPAGYNEQFF. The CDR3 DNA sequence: TGTGCCAGCAGTCCCTCCCCTGCCGGGTACAATGAGCAGTTCTTC.

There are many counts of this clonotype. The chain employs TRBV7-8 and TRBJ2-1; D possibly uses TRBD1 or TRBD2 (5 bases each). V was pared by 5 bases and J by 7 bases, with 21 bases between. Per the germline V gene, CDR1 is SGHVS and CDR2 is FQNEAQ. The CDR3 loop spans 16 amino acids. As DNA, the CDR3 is TGTGCCAGCAGCGGCACCAGGGACCCCCGAGTAAATGAGCAGTTCTTC. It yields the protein CASSGTRDPRVNEQFF. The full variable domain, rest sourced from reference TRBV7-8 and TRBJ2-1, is GAGVSQSPRYKVAKRGQDVALRCDPISGHVSLFWYQQALGQGPEFLTYFQNEAQLDKSGLPSDRFFAERPEGSVSTLKIQRTQQEDSAVYLCASSGTRDPRVNEQFFGPGTRLTVL.

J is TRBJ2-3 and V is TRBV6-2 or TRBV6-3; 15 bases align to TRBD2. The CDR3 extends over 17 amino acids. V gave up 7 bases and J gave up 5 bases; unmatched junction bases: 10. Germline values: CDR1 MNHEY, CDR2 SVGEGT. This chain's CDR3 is CASKGHGTSGRKDTQYF. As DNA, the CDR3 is TGTGCCAGCAAGGGGCACGGGACTAGCGGGAGGAAAGATACGCAGTATTTT.

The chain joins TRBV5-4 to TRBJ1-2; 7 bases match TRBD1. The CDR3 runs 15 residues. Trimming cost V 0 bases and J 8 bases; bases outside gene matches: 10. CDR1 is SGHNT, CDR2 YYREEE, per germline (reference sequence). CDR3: CASSLEGALNGGYTF. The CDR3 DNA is TGTGCCAGCAGCTTGGAGGGGGCCCTAAACGGGGGCTACACCTTC. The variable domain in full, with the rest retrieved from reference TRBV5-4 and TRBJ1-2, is ETGVTQSPTHLIKTRGQQVTLRCSSQSGHNTVSWYQQALGQGPQFIFQYYREEENGRGNFPPRFSGLQFPNYSSELNVNALELDDSALYLCASSLEGALNGGYTFGSGTRLTVV.

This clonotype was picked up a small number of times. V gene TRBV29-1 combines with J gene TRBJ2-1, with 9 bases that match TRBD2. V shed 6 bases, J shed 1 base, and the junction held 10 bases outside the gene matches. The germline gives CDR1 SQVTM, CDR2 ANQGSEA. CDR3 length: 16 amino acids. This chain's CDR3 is CSVQVTSGSSYNEQFF. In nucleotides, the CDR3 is TGCAGCGTACAAGTAACTAGCGGGTCGTCCTACAATGAGCAGTTCTTC.

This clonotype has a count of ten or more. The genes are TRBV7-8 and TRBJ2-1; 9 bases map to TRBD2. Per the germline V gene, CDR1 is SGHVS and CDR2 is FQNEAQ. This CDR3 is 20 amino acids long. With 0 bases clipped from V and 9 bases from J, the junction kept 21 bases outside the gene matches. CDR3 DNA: TGTGCCAGCAGCTTAGCGCGGTTGACTAGCGGTACCGAGCCAATCGGTGAGCAGTTCTTC. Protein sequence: CASSLARLTSGTEPIGEQFF.

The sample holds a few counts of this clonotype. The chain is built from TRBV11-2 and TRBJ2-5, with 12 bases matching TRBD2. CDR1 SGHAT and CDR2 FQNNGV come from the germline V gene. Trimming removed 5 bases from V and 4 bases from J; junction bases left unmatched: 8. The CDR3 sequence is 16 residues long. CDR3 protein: CASSLRLAGVRETQYF. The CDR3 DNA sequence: TGTGCCAGCAGCCTCCGACTAGCGGGGGTTAGAGAGACCCAGTACTTC.

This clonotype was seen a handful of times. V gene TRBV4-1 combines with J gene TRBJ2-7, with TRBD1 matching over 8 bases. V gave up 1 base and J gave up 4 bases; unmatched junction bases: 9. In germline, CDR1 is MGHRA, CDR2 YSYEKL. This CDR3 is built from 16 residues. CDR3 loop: CASSQVIGQGQYEQYF. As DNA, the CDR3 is TGCGCCAGCAGCCAAGTGATCGGACAGGGTCAATACGAGCAGTACTTC.

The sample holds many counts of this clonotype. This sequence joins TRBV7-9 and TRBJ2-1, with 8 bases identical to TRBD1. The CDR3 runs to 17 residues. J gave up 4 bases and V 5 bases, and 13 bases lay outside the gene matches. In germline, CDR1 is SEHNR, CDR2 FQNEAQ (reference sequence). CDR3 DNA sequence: TGTGCCAGCAGCCCCCGGACAGGGTCTACGATATACAATGAGCAGTTCTTC. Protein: CASSPRTGSTIYNEQFF.

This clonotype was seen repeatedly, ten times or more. The CDR3 sequence is CASSLRGHGNTEAFF. The CDR3 DNA reads as TGTGCCAGCAGCTTAAGGGGACACGGTAACACTGAAGCTTTCTTT. The rearrangement joins TRBV7-9 to TRBJ1-1; D perhaps matches TRBD1 (6 bases). CDR1 is SEHNR and CDR2 is FQNEAQ in the germline V gene (reference sequence). CDR3 length: 15 amino acids. Trimming took 2 bases from V and 2 from J, leaving 12 bases between them.

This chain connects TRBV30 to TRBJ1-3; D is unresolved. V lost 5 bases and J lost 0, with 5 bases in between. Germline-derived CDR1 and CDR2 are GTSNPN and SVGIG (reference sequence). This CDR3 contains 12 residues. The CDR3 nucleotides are TGTGCCTGGGGATCCTCTGGAAACACCATATATTTT. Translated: CAWGSSGNTIYF.